The rows below give T cell receptor beta chains drawn from one sample of a study of technical replicates of blood from a few donors. TCRdb's table, derived via immunoSEQ multiplex PCR, lists solely in-frame clones and lacks some. The sample holds tens of thousands of clones; about 96% are singletons and the top ten take around 0.33%. The sample comprised T cells isolated from PBMCs. These receptors originate from a human donor in good health. Both conserved end residues are part of each CDR3. D genes are given only for firm matches. The size of a clone is reported for some rows only, either as once, few or many, or as a class for expanded clones.

J	size	D	V	CDR3	DNA
TRBJ2-7	.	.	TRBV7-8	CASSLSVSYEQYF	TGTGCCAGCAGCCTGTCCGTTTCCTACGAGCAGTACTTC
TRBJ2-7	few	TRBD2	TRBV19	CASSILAGGHEQYF	TGTGCCAGTAGTATCCTAGCGGGAGGGCACGAGCAGTACTTC
TRBJ1-1	few	.	TRBV30	CAWSVGVRNTEAFF	TGTGCCTGGAGTGTAGGGGTCAGAAACACTGAAGCTTTCTTT
TRBJ2-2	.	.	TRBV27	CASSLGPYTGELFF	TGTGCCAGCAGTTTAGGGCCTTACACCGGGGAGCTGTTTTTT
TRBJ2-1	.	.	TRBV6-5	CASSYSSSWDEQFF	TGTGCCAGCAGTTACTCGTCTAGCTGGGATGAGCAGTTCTTC
TRBJ1-2	once	.	TRBV5-1	CASSLFRPEDGYTF	TGCGCCAGCAGCTTGTTCCGGCCCGAGGATGGCTACACCTTC
TRBJ2-5	.	.	TRBV7-8	CASSLVVGEIETQYF	TGTGCCAGCAGCTTAGTAGTGGGAGAAATCGAGACCCAGTACTTC
TRBJ2-7	once	.	TRBV11-2	CASSLGKDYYYEQYF	TGTGCCAGCAGCTTAGGAAAGGACTATTACTACGAGCAGTACTTC
TRBJ2-1	.	.	TRBV5-1	CASSFSGSHNEQFF	TGCGCCAGCAGCTTCTCGGGATCCCACAATGAGCAGTTCTTC
TRBJ2-2	.	.	TRBV6-5	CASNQGTGYTGELFF	TGTGCCAGCAATCAGGGGACCGGTTACACCGGGGAGCTGTTTTTT
TRBJ2-7	.	.	TRBV4-1	CASSQGTVPYEQYF	TGCGCCAGCAGCCAAGGGACAGTACCTTACGAGCAGTACTTC
TRBJ1-2	.	TRBD1	TRBV25-1	CASSEHGQGAILSDGYTF	TGTGCCAGCAGTGAACACGGACAGGGCGCGATACTTTCCGATGGCTACACCTTC